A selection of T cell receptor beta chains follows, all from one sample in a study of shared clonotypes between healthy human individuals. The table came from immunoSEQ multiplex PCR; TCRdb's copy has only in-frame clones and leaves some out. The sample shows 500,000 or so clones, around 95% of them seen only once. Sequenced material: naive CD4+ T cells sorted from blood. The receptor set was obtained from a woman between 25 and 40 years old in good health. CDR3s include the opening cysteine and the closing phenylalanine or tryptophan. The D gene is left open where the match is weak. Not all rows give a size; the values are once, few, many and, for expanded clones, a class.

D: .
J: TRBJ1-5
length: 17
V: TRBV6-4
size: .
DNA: TGTGCCAGCAGGCTGCCTGACAGGTCAGTTTGCAATCAGCCCCAGCATTTT
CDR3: CASRLPDRSVCNQPQHF

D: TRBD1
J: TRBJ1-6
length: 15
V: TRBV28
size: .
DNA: TGTGCCAGCAGTTCGGGACAGGCCGTCGGGGGACCCCTCCACTTT
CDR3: CASSSGQAVGGPLHF

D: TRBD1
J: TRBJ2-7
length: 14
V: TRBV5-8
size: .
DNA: TGTGCCAGCAGCGCCGGGACAGGGACCTACGAGCAGTACTTC
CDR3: CASSAGTGTYEQYF

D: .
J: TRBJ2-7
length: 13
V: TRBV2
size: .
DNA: TGTGCCAGCAGTTATCGCGATGCCTACGAGCAGTACTTC
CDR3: CASSYRDAYEQYF

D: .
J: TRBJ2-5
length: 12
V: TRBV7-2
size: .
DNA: TGTGCCAGCAGCTTAGCGGGGGAGACCCAGTACTTC
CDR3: CASSLAGETQYF

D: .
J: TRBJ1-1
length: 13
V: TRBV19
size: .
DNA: TGTGCCAGCTCCAGGGTGGGGACCACTGAAGCTTTCTTT
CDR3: CASSRVGTTEAFF

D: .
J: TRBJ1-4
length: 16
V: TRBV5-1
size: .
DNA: TGCGCCAGCAGCCCCAATAAGGGGGGGGTTGGAGAAAAACTGTTTTTT
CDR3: CASSPNKGGVGEKLFF

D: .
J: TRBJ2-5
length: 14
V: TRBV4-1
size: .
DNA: TGCGCCAGCAGCCAGGGGACTGGGGGGCCGACCCAGTACTTC
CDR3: CASSQGTGGPTQYF

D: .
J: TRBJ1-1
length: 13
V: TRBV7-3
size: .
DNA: TGTGCCAGCAGCTTGGGGGGAAAGGGTCCGGCTTTCTTT
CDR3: CASSLGGKGPAFF

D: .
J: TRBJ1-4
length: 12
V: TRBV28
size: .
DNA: TGTGCCAGCAGTTTGCTGGGAGAAAAACTGTTTTTT
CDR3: CASSLLGEKLFF

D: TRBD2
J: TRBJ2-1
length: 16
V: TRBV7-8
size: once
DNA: TGTGCCAGCAGCTTAATCGGCGGGAGGAGTAGCAATGAGCAGTTCTTC
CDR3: CASSLIGGRSSNEQFF

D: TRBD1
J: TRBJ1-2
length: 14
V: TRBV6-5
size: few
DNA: TGTGCCAGCAGGGCCGGACAGGGCCAGGATGGCTACACCTTC
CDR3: CASRAGQGQDGYTF

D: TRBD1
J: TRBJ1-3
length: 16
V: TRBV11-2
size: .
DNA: TGTGCCAGCAGCGGGGGACAGGGGGCTACTGGAAACACCATATATTTT
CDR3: CASSGGQGATGNTIYF

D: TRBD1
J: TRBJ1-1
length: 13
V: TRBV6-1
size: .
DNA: TGTGCCAGCAGTGACCAGGGGGACACTGAAGCTTTCTTT
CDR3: CASSDQGDTEAFF

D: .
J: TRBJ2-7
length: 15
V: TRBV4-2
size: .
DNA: TGTGCCAGCAGCCAGATCAGCGGGGCCCAGGGGGAGCAGTACTTC
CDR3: CASSQISGAQGEQYF

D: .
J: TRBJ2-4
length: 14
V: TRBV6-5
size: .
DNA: TGTGCCAGCAGTAACAGGAAAGCCAAAAACATTCAGTACTTC
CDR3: CASSNRKAKNIQYF

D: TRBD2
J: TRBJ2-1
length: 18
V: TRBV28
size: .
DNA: TGTGCCAGCAGGAGGGGACTAGCGGGAGGGAGCTCCTACAATGAGCAGTTCTTC
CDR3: CASRRGLAGGSSYNEQFF

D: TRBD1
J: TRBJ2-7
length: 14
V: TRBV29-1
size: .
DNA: TGCAGCGTTGAAGAAGGGACAGGGGGCTACGAGCAGTACTTC
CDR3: CSVEEGTGGYEQYF

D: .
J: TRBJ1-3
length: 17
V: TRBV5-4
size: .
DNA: TGTGCCAGCAGCAGCGGGCGGGGGACCCGCTCTGGAAACACCATATATTTT
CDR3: CASSSGRGTRSGNTIYF

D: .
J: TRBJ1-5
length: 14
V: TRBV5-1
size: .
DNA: TGCGCCAGCAGCTTGGTGGCAGGCAATCAGCCCCAGCATTTT
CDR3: CASSLVAGNQPQHF